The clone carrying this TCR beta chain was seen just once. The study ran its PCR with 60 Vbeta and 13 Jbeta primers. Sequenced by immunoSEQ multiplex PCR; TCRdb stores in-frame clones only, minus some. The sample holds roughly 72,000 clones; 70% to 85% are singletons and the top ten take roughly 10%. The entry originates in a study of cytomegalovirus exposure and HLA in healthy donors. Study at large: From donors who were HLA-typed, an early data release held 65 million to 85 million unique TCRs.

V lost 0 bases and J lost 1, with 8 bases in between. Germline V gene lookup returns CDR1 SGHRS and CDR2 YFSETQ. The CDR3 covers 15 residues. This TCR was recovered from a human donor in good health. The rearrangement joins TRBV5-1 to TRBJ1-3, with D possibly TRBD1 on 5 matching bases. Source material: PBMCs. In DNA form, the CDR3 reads TGCGCCAGCAGCTTGGAGACAGCTTCTGGAAACACCATATATTTT. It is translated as CASSLETASGNTIYF. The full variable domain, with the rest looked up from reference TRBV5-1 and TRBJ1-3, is KAGVTQTPRYLIKTRGQQVTLSCSPISGHRSVSWYQQTPGQGLQFLFEYFSETQRNKGNFPGRFSGRQFSNSRSEMNVSTLELGDSALYLCASSLETASGNTIYFGEGSWLTVV.